This T cell receptor (beta chain) was profiled in a study of T-cell memory formation after mild COVID-19. Study outcomes and limitations: For contracting clones, CD4+ ones sat mainly in CM and EM, CD8+ in EMRA.

V dropped 6 bases and J dropped 3 bases, with 11 bases sitting between them. Looked up from germline, CDR1 is SEHNR and CDR2 is FQNEAQ (reference sequence). CDR3 length: 13 amino acids. This clonotype came up many times. Its antigen is not known. TCRdb recomputed calls from the 5' RACE reads with MiXCR, one row per CDR3 protein. The table has fewer than 650,000 distinct CDR3 sequences, roughly 22% seen once. Sequenced input: PBMCs or a T cell subset sorted from them (not recorded which). This clonotype originated in an adult woman who had mild COVID-19 (a few samples of this study predate the infection). Cell type and time point are not known. The genes are TRBV7-9 and TRBJ1-1; D remains unclear. CDR3 coding DNA: TGTGCCAGCAGTTTATTGGGTGACACTGAAGCTTTCTTT. This codes for CASSLLGDTEAFF.